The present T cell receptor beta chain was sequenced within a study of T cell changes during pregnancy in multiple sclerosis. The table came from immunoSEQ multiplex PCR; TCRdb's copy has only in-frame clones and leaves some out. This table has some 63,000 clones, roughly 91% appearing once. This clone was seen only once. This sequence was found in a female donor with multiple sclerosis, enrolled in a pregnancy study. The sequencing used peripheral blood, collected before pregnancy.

The CDR3 reads CASSLADSYEQYF. The CDR3, as DNA: TGTGCCAGCAGCTTGGCAGATTCCTACGAGCAGTACTTC. The gene calls are TRBV7-3 and TRBJ2-7, with D uncertain. This CDR3 is built from 13 residues. V was cut by 3 bases and J by 1 base, with 7 bases left in between. CDR1 and CDR2 (germline): SGHTA, FQGTGA.